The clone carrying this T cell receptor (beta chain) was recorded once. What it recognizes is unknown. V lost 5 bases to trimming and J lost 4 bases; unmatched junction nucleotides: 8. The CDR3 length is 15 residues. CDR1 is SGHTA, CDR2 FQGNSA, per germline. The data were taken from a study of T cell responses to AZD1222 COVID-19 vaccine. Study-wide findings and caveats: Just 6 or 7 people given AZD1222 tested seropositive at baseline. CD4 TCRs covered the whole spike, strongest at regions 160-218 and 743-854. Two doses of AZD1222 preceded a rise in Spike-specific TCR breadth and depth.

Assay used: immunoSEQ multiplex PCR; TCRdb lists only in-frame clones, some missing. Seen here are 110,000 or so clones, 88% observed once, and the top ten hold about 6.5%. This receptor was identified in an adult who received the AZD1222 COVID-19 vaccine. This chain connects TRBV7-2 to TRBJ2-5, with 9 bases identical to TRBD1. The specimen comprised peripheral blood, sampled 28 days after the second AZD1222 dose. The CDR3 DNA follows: TGTGCCAGCAGCCCCACAGGGGGCTTCGGAGAGACCCAGTACTTC. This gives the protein CASSPTGGFGETQYF.